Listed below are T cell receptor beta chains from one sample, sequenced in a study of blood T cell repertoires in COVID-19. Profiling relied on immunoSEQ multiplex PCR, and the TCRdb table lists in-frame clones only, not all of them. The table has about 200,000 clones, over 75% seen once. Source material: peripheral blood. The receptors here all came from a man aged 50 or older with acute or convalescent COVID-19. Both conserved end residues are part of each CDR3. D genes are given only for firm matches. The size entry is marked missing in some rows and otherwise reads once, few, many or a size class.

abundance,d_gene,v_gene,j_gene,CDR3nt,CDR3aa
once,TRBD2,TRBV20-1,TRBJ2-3,TGCAGTGCTAGTCCAAGAGCGGGGGGGCCGGGTTCTGATACGCAGTATTTT,CSASPRAGGPGSDTQYF
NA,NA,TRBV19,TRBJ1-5,TGTGCCAGTAGTACCCCGTGGTGGGGAGGGGACGGCAATCAGCCCCAGCATTTT,CASSTPWWGGDGNQPQHF
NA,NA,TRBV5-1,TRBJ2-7,TGCGCCAGCAGCTTGGCCGACAGGACCATATACGAGCAGTACTTC,CASSLADRTIYEQYF
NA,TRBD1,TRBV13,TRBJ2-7,TGTGCCAGCAGCCAATTTAAAGGGGGCCCCTACGAGCAGTACTTC,CASSQFKGGPYEQYF
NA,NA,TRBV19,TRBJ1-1,TGTGCCAGCTGTGGCAGGGGAACAACATTCGGGGAAGCTTTCTTT,CASCGRGTTFGEAFF
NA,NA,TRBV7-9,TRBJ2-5,TGTGCCAGCAGCCGACATCAGGGTCAAGAGACCCAGTACTTC,CASSRHQGQETQYF
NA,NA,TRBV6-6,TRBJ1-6,TGTGCCAGCACCCCGGCGACAGGCGATAATTCACCCCTCCACTTT,CASTPATGDNSPLHF
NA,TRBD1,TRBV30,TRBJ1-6,TGTGCCTGGAGTGTAAAGGGGGCGCCCCCTAATTCACCCCTCCACTTT,CAWSVKGAPPNSPLHF
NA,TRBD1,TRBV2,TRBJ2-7,TGTGCCAGCAGTCGGGACAGGTTAAGCGAGCAGTACTTC,CASSRDRLSEQYF
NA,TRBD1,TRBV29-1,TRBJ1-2,TGCAGCGTTGAGATTTCCGGACAGGGAGGCTATGGCTACACCTTC,CSVEISGQGGYGYTF
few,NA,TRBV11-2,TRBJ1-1,TGTGCCAGCAGCTTAGGGCACAGAGGGACTGAAGCTTTCTTT,CASSLGHRGTEAFF